A single sample gave rise to the 32 T cell receptor beta chains below, sequenced in a study of early T cells in non-severe SARS-CoV-2 infection. Each CDR3 protein is one row after TCRdb ran MiXCR on the 5' RACE reads. This sample has 55,000 to 70,000 distinct CDR3 sequences; roughly a tenth occur once, and the top ten carry around 6.6%. Sequenced material: whole blood. The receptors stem from an adult who was a healthcare worker with PCR-confirmed SARS-CoV-2 infection or an uninfected control (not recorded which).

The table lists this clonotype with a few counts. The CDR3: CASSSGRGQSNTGELFF. CDR3 nucleotides: TGTGCCAGCAGTTCAGGGCGTGGACAGTCGAACACCGGGGAGCTGTTTTTT. The chain links TRBV7-9 to TRBJ2-2; D possibly corresponds to TRBD1 (6 bases). CDR1 is SEHNR and CDR2 is FQNEAQ in the germline V gene (reference sequence). V was trimmed by 6 bases and J by 0 bases, leaving 17 bases between them. The length of the CDR3 is 17 residues.

This clonotype was recorded a few times. V and J are TRBV7-9 and TRBJ1-1; the D is unclear. Germline CDR1 is SEHNR and CDR2 is FQNEAQ (reference sequence). This CDR3 is built from 13 residues. Trimming cost V 2 bases and J 1 base, with 5 bases left between them. This CDR3 is CASSLSRNTEAFF. DNA for the CDR3: TGTGCCAGCAGCTTAAGCAGGAACACTGAAGCTTTCTTT.

This clonotype was counted a few times. The chain combines TRBV13 with TRBJ2-3; D is possibly TRBD1 or TRBD2 (6 bases each). V was clipped by 4 bases and J by 4 bases, with 15 bases between them. Germline V gene sequence: CDR1 PRHDT, CDR2 FYEKMQ (reference sequence). The CDR3 runs 15 residues. In DNA form, the CDR3 reads TGTGCCAGCAGCTCCGGGGGACACCCCTCAGATACGCAGTATTTT. Translation: CASSSGGHPSDTQYF.

This clonotype was observed many times. The gene calls are TRBV14 and TRBJ2-7, with TRBD2 matching 7 bases. The CDR3 sequence is 15 residues long. V was clipped by 5 bases and J by 7 bases; unmatched bases: 14. Germline CDR1 is SGHDN and CDR2 is FVKESK. CDR3 sequence: CASSASPASGREQYF. The CDR3 DNA reads as TGTGCCAGCAGCGCAAGCCCGGCTAGCGGTCGTGAGCAGTACTTC.

J is TRBJ1-1 and V is TRBV5-1; no clear D. Germline CDR1 and CDR2: SGHRS and YFSETQ. CDR3 length equals 12 residues. Trimming shortened V by 5 bases and J by 3 bases, and 8 bases separated the two germline ends. The CDR3 region has the DNA TGCGCCAGCAGGACCGGGGACACTGAAGCTTTCTTT. Translating gives CASRTGDTEAFF.

V gene TRBV4-1 combines with J gene TRBJ2-7, with D perhaps TRBD2 (6 bases). CDR1 is MGHRA and CDR2 is YSYEKL in the germline V gene. Trimming stripped 4 bases from V and 7 bases from J, with 20 bases between. The CDR3 is 15 residues long. The CDR3 nucleotides read TGCGCCAGCAGCCGTGGGGGAGCCGGTGGAGGGGAGCAGTACTTC. Residues: CASSRGGAGGGEQYF.

CDR3 amino acids: CASSDEMTSSYNEQFF. In nucleotides, the CDR3 is TGTGCCAGCAGTGATGAGATGACTAGCTCTTACAATGAGCAGTTCTTC. The rearrangement uses TRBV6-4 and TRBJ2-1; 7 nucleotides line up with TRBD2. CDR1 is MRHNA and CDR2 is SNTAGT in the germline V gene. The CDR3 runs 16 residues. Germline trimming cut 3 bases from V and 4 bases from J; bases unmatched to any gene: 9.

The V and J genes are TRBV28 and TRBJ2-5; D may match TRBD1 or TRBD2 (6 bases each). The CDR3 covers 11 residues. Trimming removed 2 bases at V and 9 bases at J, with 7 bases between. The germline CDR1 and CDR2 sequences are MDHEN and SYDVKM. CDR3 region: CASSLRGAQYF. The CDR3 DNA reads TGTGCCAGCAGTTTAAGGGGGGCCCAGTACTTC. Full variable domain (remainder filled in from reference TRBV28 and TRBJ2-5): DVKVTQSSRYLVKRTGEKVFLECVQDMDHENMFWYRQDPGLGLRLIYFSYDVKMKEKGDIPEGYSVSREKKERFSLILESASTNQTSMYLCASSLRGAQYFGPGTRLLVL.

This clonotype occurred a few times. This chain links TRBV9 with TRBJ2-7; D unresolved. V was trimmed by 7 bases and J by 3 bases, leaving 20 bases between them. The CDR3 extends over 15 amino acids. Germline V CDR1 and CDR2: SGDLS, YYNGEE. In DNA form, the CDR3 reads TGTGCCAGCCCAGACCTTCCCGGAATTTACTACGAGCAGTACTTC. The encoded protein is CASPDLPGIYYEQYF.

This clonotype has a handful of counts. The chain couples TRBV19 to TRBJ1-2; TRBD1 matches 9 bases. Germline-derived CDR1 and CDR2 are LNHDA and SQIVND (reference sequence). CDR3 size: 14 residues. Trimming at V came to 6 bases and at J to 4 bases, leaving 6 bases not matched to a gene. The CDR3 DNA reads as TGTGCCAGTAGCCTACAGGGGGCCGGCTATGGCTACACCTTC. Translated: CASSLQGAGYGYTF.

This clonotype has only a few counts. V usage is TRBV18 and J usage is TRBJ1-1; tentative D call: TRBD1 (5 bases). The germline V gene encodes CDR1 KGHSH and CDR2 LQKENI. The CDR3 length is 18 residues. Trimming removed 2 bases at V and 0 bases at J, with 19 bases between. CDR3 region: CASSPRTKGLLLNTEAFF. CDR3 in DNA: TGTGCCAGCTCACCAAGGACGAAGGGGCTTCTTTTGAACACTGAAGCTTTCTTT.

This clonotype was counted only a few times. This chain links TRBV28 with TRBJ2-3; TRBD2 is a possible D gene (6 bases). Germline V gene sequence: CDR1 MDHEN, CDR2 SYDVKM. This CDR3 region has 16 residues. Trimming left V 8 bases short and J 4 bases short, with 22 bases between. CDR3 region: CASSVTGVALSDTQYF. As DNA, the CDR3 is TGTGCCAGCTCAGTAACGGGAGTGGCCCTCTCAGATACGCAGTATTTT. Looking up the rest from reference TRBV28 and TRBJ2-3 gives the full variable domain: DVKVTQSSRYLVKRTGEKVFLECVQDMDHENMFWYRQDPGLGLRLIYFSYDVKMKEKGDIPEGYSVSREKKERFSLILESASTNQTSMYLCASSVTGVALSDTQYFGPGTRLTVL.

This clonotype was detected many times. The chain joins TRBV19 to TRBJ2-2; weak D call: TRBD2 (5 bases). The CDR3 is made up of 13 amino acids. Trimming cost V 5 bases and J 4 bases, with 8 bases left between them. From germline, CDR1 is LNHDA and CDR2 SQIVND (reference sequence). The CDR3 region is CASSPAGTGELFF. The CDR3 DNA is TGTGCCAGTAGTCCGGCGGGCACCGGGGAGCTGTTTTTT.

The V gene is TRBV20-1, the J gene TRBJ2-3; weak D call: TRBD2 (5 bases). Trimming removed 1 base from V and 2 bases from J, with 7 bases in between. This CDR3 spans 13 amino acids. The germline CDR1 and CDR2 sequences are DFQATT and SNEGSKA (reference sequence). The CDR3 nucleotides read TGCAGTGCTAGAGTGCGGGCCACAGATACGCAGTATTTT. Translated, it gives CSARVRATDTQYF.

The chain is built from TRBV5-8 and TRBJ2-7; tentative D call: TRBD2 (7 bases). CDR1 is SGHTS, CDR2 YDEGEE, per germline. The V gene lost 8 bases and the J gene lost 0 bases, with 15 bases spanning the gap. The CDR3 has 14 amino acids. The CDR3 loop reads CASKPGGLSYEQYF. CDR3 in DNA: TGTGCCAGTAAGCCCGGGGGGCTCTCCTACGAGCAGTACTTC.

The CDR3 spells CASSQAGYGYTF. The CDR3 nucleotides read TGTGCCAGCAGCCAAGCAGGCTATGGCTACACCTTC. The genes are TRBV3-1 and TRBJ1-2, with D uncertain. The germline gives CDR1 LGHDT, CDR2 YNNKEL (reference sequence). Trimming took off 1 base at V and 4 bases at J, with 4 bases between the two ends. The CDR3 covers 12 residues.

The chain employs TRBV28 and TRBJ2-3; TRBD2 might be the D (5 bases). Trimming removed 6 bases at V and 0 bases at J, with 10 bases between. This CDR3 region has 14 residues. CDR1 is MDHEN, CDR2 SYDVKM, per germline. The CDR3 DNA reads TGTGCCAGCAGCTCAGAGCGGAGCACAGATACGCAGTATTTT. The encoded protein is CASSSERSTDTQYF.

The chain recombines TRBV28 with TRBJ2-5; weak D call: TRBD2 (6 bases). CDR1 MDHEN and CDR2 SYDVKM come from the germline V gene. Trimming stripped 7 bases from V and 5 bases from J, with 14 bases between. The CDR3 runs 13 residues. The CDR3, as DNA: TGTGCCAGCAAGGAGGGAGTATTGGAGACCCAGTACTTC. Amino acid sequence: CASKEGVLETQYF.

V usage is TRBV7-9 and J usage is TRBJ2-1; D ambiguous. V was pared by 2 bases and J by 1 base, with 3 bases between. The germline V gene has CDR1 SEHNR and CDR2 FQNEAQ (reference sequence). CDR3 size: 13 residues. CDR3 in DNA: TGTGCCAGCAGCTTAATGTCCTACAATGAGCAGTTCTTC. This translates into CASSLMSYNEQFF.

This clonotype was found many times. The chain is built from TRBV6-4 and TRBJ2-1; 10 nucleotides align to TRBD1. The CDR3 spans 15 residues. Losses at the gene ends were 0 bases for V and 8 bases for J; bases not matched to a gene: 4. CDR1 is MRHNA and CDR2 is SNTAGT in the germline V gene. The CDR3 sequence is CASSDSRTGGYEQFF. The CDR3 DNA reads TGTGCCAGCAGTGACTCCCGGACAGGGGGATATGAGCAGTTCTTC.

This clonotype was counted only a few times. The chain carries TRBV27 and TRBJ1-6; D gene unclear. Trimming stripped 6 bases from V and 10 bases from J, with 13 bases between. The CDR3 totals 13 residues. The germline gives CDR1 MNHEY, CDR2 SMNVEV (reference sequence). The CDR3 loop is CASRRVLGSPLHF. The CDR3 bases are TGTGCCAGCAGGCGAGTCCTGGGGTCACCCCTCCACTTT.

The sample holds a few counts of this clonotype. This chain links TRBV18 with TRBJ1-1; TRBD1 matches 7 bases. V was clipped by 3 bases and J by 8 bases; unmatched bases: 15. The V gene's germline CDR1 is KGHSH and CDR2 LQKENI. CDR3 length: 16 amino acids. In nucleotides, the CDR3 is TGTGCCAGCTCACCCATGGGCAGGGGGAGAAGTATCGAAGCTTTCTTT. This encodes CASSPMGRGRSIEAFF.

This clonotype was counted between two and nine times. The J gene is TRBJ2-5, the V gene TRBV7-6, with TRBD2 as a possible D gene (6 bases). The CDR3 has 13 residues. The germline V gene has CDR1 SGHVS and CDR2 FNYEAQ. V shed 5 bases and J shed 4 bases, with 11 bases lying between them. The CDR3 bases are TGTGCCAGCAGCCGGGGGTATCGAGAGACCCAGTACTTC. As protein: CASSRGYRETQYF.

The table lists this clonotype with a few counts. The rearrangement links TRBV7-8 to TRBJ2-1; no clear D. V lost 3 bases, J lost 3 bases, and 9 bases lay in between. The CDR3 is 14 amino acids. From germline, CDR1 is SGHVS and CDR2 FQNEAQ. For the CDR3, the DNA is TGTGCCAGCAGCTTTTCCACTTTCTACAATGAGCAGTTCTTC. Protein sequence: CASSFSTFYNEQFF. Full variable domain (outside the CDR3, taken from reference TRBV7-8 and TRBJ2-1): GAGVSQSPRYKVAKRGQDVALRCDPISGHVSLFWYQQALGQGPEFLTYFQNEAQLDKSGLPSDRFFAERPEGSVSTLKIQRTQQEDSAVYLCASSFSTFYNEQFFGPGTRLTVL.

This clonotype was observed many times. The chain combines TRBV20-1 with TRBJ2-1, with D hard to call. Trimming cost V 7 bases and J 5 bases, with 12 bases left between them. The V gene's germline CDR1 is DFQATT and CDR2 SNEGSKA (reference sequence). This CDR3 has 12 amino acids. CDR3 bases: TGCAGTGTTATCCGCCTCCACAATGAGCAGTTCTTC. Translating it yields CSVIRLHNEQFF.

The V call is TRBV7-3, the J call TRBJ2-2, with 7 bases matching TRBD2. V shed 4 bases, J shed 7 bases, and the junction held 6 bases outside the gene matches. This CDR3 has 14 residues. Germline loops: CDR1 SGHTA, CDR2 FQGTGA. Written as DNA, the CDR3 is TGTGCCAGCAGCTACGGACTAGTCGGCGGGGAGCTGTTTTTT. This translates into CASSYGLVGGELFF. Supplemented by reference TRBV7-3 and TRBJ2-2, the full variable domain reads GAGVSQTPSNKVTEKGKYVELRCDPISGHTALYWYRQSLGQGPEFLIYFQGTGAADDSGLPNDRFFAVRPEGSVSTLKIQRTERGDSAVYLCASSYGLVGGELFFGEGSRLTVL.

The rearrangement uses TRBV10-2 and TRBJ2-1; TRBD2 might be the D (6 bases). CDR3 size: 14 residues. Trimming pared 3 bases from V and 4 bases from J, leaving 10 bases between. CDR1 and CDR2 (germline): WSHSY, SAAADI. The CDR3 loop is CASSEKGLYNEQFF. CDR3 coding DNA: TGCGCCAGCAGTGAAAAGGGACTTTACAATGAGCAGTTCTTC.

This clonotype occurred many times. The rearrangement joins TRBV3-1 to TRBJ2-6; TRBD1 matches 8 bases. The CDR3 loop spans 15 amino acids. V lost 3 bases and J lost 2; bases outside the gene matches: 0. CDR1 is LGHDT, CDR2 YNNKEL, per germline (reference sequence). The CDR3 reads CASSQTGAGANVLTF. As DNA, the CDR3 is TGTGCCAGCAGCCAGACAGGGGCTGGGGCCAACGTCCTGACTTTC.

There are many counts of this clonotype. This chain links TRBV5-6 with TRBJ2-5; TRBD2 matches at 14 bases. The trim removed 4 bases at V and 5 bases at J, leaving 7 bases unmatched. The CDR3 is 16 amino acids. Germline-derived CDR1 and CDR2 are SGHDT and YYEEEE. Here the CDR3 DNA reads TGTGCCAGCAGCCTCCCGACTAGCGGGAGGGTTGAGACCCAGTACTTC. Its protein is CASSLPTSGRVETQYF.

J is TRBJ1-2 and V is TRBV20-1; D is unresolved. Germline loops: CDR1 DFQATT, CDR2 SNEGSKA (reference sequence). The CDR3 contains 10 residues. V was shortened by 5 bases and J by 3 bases, with 4 bases between the two germline ends. The CDR3 DNA reads TGCAGTGCTGCCGACTATGGCTACACCTTC. It is translated as CSAADYGYTF.

Comments on this clonotype: One end of the junction fails to match germline, which may point to a read error. The CDR3 loop is CASSLALGGERVF. The CDR3 DNA reads TGTGCCAGCAGCTTGGCCCTCGGGGGAGAAAGAGTCTTC. The V call is TRBV5-6, the J call TRBJ2-1; D is possibly TRBD2 (6 bases). CDR1 and CDR2 (germline): SGHDT, YYEEEE. This CDR3 is built from 13 residues.

At least ten counts were recorded for this clonotype. Written as DNA, the CDR3 is TGCGCCAGCAGTTATGGCGGGACAGGAGCCTACGAGCAGTACTTC. Amino acids: CASSYGGTGAYEQYF. The rearrangement links TRBV5-1 to TRBJ2-7; 8 nucleotides agree with TRBD1. The ends lost 5 bases at V and 2 bases at J; junction bases unmatched: 9. Germline CDR1 SGHRS, CDR2 YFSETQ. The CDR3 consists of 15 residues.